A selection of T cell receptor beta chains follows, all from one sample in a study of shared clonotypes between healthy human individuals. Profiled with immunoSEQ multiplex PCR; TCRdb holds only in-frame clones, not every one. In the table there are around 550,000 clones, 90% to 96% of which are singletons. Sequencing was done on a sample of naive CD4+ T cells sorted from blood. The receptors originated from a woman in her twenties or thirties in good health. Both conserved end residues are part of each CDR3. The D gene is left open where the match is weak. The listing skips clone size in some rows; elsewhere it reads once, few, many or a size class.

V gene,clone size,J gene,D gene,CDR3 DNA,CDR3 protein
TRBV6-1,.,TRBJ2-5,TRBD1,TGTGCCAGCAGTGCGAGCCGGGACAGGGGTACTCCGGGGACCCAGTACTTC,CASSASRDRGTPGTQYF
TRBV28,.,TRBJ2-1,.,TGTGCCAGCAGTTTAATAACAGGGACCCAGTTCTTC,CASSLITGTQFF
TRBV28,.,TRBJ1-2,.,TGTGCCAGCAGTATGGACTATGGCTACACCTTC,CASSMDYGYTF
TRBV11-2,.,TRBJ2-7,.,TGTGCCAGCAGCTTAACGGGAAGTCCCTACGAGCAGTACTTC,CASSLTGSPYEQYF
TRBV27,.,TRBJ2-7,TRBD2,TGTGCCAGCAGTTTTAGTACTAGCGGGAAAGGCGAGCAGTACTTC,CASSFSTSGKGEQYF
TRBV6-1,once,TRBJ2-7,TRBD1,TGTGCCAGCAGTGAAAACAGGGGTGTCGACGAGCAGTACTTC,CASSENRGVDEQYF
TRBV25-1,.,TRBJ2-7,TRBD1,TGTGCCAGCAGAGGACAGGGCTGGGACGAGCAGTACTTC,CASRGQGWDEQYF
TRBV5-6,.,TRBJ2-7,TRBD2,TGTGCCAGCACCAAGCTCGGGATGTCGAGCGGGAGAGGCGAGCAGTACTTC,CASTKLGMSSGRGEQYF
TRBV28,.,TRBJ1-1,TRBD1,TGTGCCAGCAGAGGGACAGGGGGCGTCCAGGACACTGAAGCTTTCTTT,CASRGTGGVQDTEAFF
TRBV15,.,TRBJ1-1,.,TGTGCCACCAGTAAAATCCGAGGGGGCACTGAAGCTTTCTTT,CATSKIRGGTEAFF
TRBV27,once,TRBJ1-1,.,TGTGCCAGCAGTTTCCTCCCGGGGGCGGCTTTCTTT,CASSFLPGAAFF
TRBV5-1,.,TRBJ2-5,.,TGCGCCAGCAGCTTAGGACCCAAAGAGACCCAGTACTTC,CASSLGPKETQYF
TRBV10-2,.,TRBJ2-1,.,TGCGCCAGCAGTGGGGTGAGCGTGAGCCCCCGGGAGCAGTTCTTC,CASSGVSVSPREQFF
TRBV27,once,TRBJ2-3,.,TGTGCCAGCAGTTTACGAAACCGGGACAATCTGTATCATACGCAGTATTTT,CASSLRNRDNLYHTQYF
TRBV7-9,.,TRBJ2-6,.,TGTGCCAGCGGAGGGGGCTCTGGGGCCAACGTCCTGACTTTC,CASGGGSGANVLTF
TRBV10-1,.,TRBJ2-7,.,TGCGCCAGCTCCGACTACCCCCACGAGCAGTACTTC,CASSDYPHEQYF
TRBV19,.,TRBJ2-2,TRBD2,TGTGCCAGACGAGTAAGAACTAGCGGGAACACCGGGGAGCTGTTTTTT,CARRVRTSGNTGELFF
TRBV5-1,few,TRBJ1-1,TRBD1,TGCGCCAGCAGCTCAACAGGGGCGAACACTGAAGCTTTCTTT,CASSSTGANTEAFF
TRBV30,.,TRBJ1-4,.,TGTGCCTGGAGTGGGCAGAATGGGGAAAAACTGTTTTTT,CAWSGQNGEKLFF
TRBV6-6,.,TRBJ2-3,.,TGTGCCAGCAAGTTAGGACAGAGCCTCACAGATACGCAGTATTTT,CASKLGQSLTDTQYF
TRBV28,once,TRBJ2-1,TRBD2,TGTGCCAGCAGTCCTCGACTAGCGGGAAGCAATGAGCAGTTCTTC,CASSPRLAGSNEQFF
TRBV28,.,TRBJ2-7,TRBD2,TGTGCCAGCGCCAGCTCAGGCGGGAGAGACTACGAGCAGTACTTC,CASASSGGRDYEQYF
TRBV5-1,.,TRBJ2-7,TRBD2,TGCGCCAGCAGCTTCGAGGGACTAGACGCTTACGAGCAGTACTTC,CASSFEGLDAYEQYF
TRBV29-1,.,TRBJ2-1,TRBD2,TGCAGCGTTGAGTCAGAGCGGGGCCACAATGAGCAGTTCTTC,CSVESERGHNEQFF
TRBV18,.,TRBJ1-3,.,TGTGCCAGCTCACCAGAGGGAAACACCATATATTTT,CASSPEGNTIYF
TRBV5-1,.,TRBJ2-5,TRBD2,TGCGCCAGCAGCTCACGGACTAGCGTTGAGACCCAGTACTTC,CASSSRTSVETQYF
TRBV15,.,TRBJ2-2,.,TGTGCCACCAGCAGGGGGTGGAGCAGCTTAAACACCGGGGAGCTGTTTTTT,CATSRGWSSLNTGELFF
TRBV2,.,TRBJ1-2,.,TGTGCCAGCGGAACAGGGAACTATGGCTACACCTTC,CASGTGNYGYTF
TRBV6-5,.,TRBJ1-2,.,TGTGCCAGCAGTTCCCCCTCTAGGACAGCCCACTATGGCTACACCTTC,CASSSPSRTAHYGYTF
TRBV5-1,.,TRBJ2-5,.,TGCGCCAGCAGCCCTTGGACGGAGCCCCAAGAGACCCAGTACTTC,CASSPWTEPQETQYF
TRBV6-5,.,TRBJ2-7,.,TGTGCCAGCAGTTACTCCGGAGGGATCTACGAGCAGTACTTC,CASSYSGGIYEQYF
TRBV19,.,TRBJ2-7,TRBD1,TGTGCCACCGGACAGGCCGGATGGCAGTACTTC,CATGQAGWQYF
TRBV2,.,TRBJ1-2,.,TGTGCCAGCAGCCTAGTTGACACCTATGGCTACACCTTC,CASSLVDTYGYTF
TRBV9,.,TRBJ2-7,.,TGTGCCAGCAGCGCGAGGGGTTCCTACGAGCAGTACTTC,CASSARGSYEQYF
TRBV15,once,TRBJ2-5,.,TGTGCCACCAGCAGAGGAGGGTATCAAGAGACCCAGTACTTC,CATSRGGYQETQYF
TRBV9,.,TRBJ2-7,TRBD2,TGTGCCAGCAGCGTAGACGTAGCGGGAGAGCAGTACTTC,CASSVDVAGEQYF
TRBV4-1,.,TRBJ2-1,.,TGCGCCAGCAGCCCCGGGTTAATCAGGAGCGTCAATGAGCAGTTCTTC,CASSPGLIRSVNEQFF
TRBV7-8,.,TRBJ1-1,.,TGTGCCAGCAGCCCCCCCAGCAACACTGAAGCTTTCTTT,CASSPPSNTEAFF
TRBV28,once,TRBJ2-2,.,TGTGCCAGCAGTTTAGACACCGGGGAGCTGTTTTTT,CASSLDTGELFF
TRBV5-6,.,TRBJ2-1,.,TGTGCCAGCAGCCAGGGGAGTGATGAGCAGTTCTTC,CASSQGSDEQFF
TRBV28,.,TRBJ2-4,.,TGTGCCAGCAGTCAAACAGATCTAGCCAAAAACATTCAGTACTTC,CASSQTDLAKNIQYF
TRBV28,.,TRBJ2-4,TRBD1,TGTGCCAGCAGCCCAAGGGGGCGGAGTCTGAACAAAAACATTCAGTACTTC,CASSPRGRSLNKNIQYF
TRBV6-1,.,TRBJ1-5,.,TGTGCCAGCAGTGAACCGTATCAGCCCCAGCATTTT,CASSEPYQPQHF
TRBV19,.,TRBJ2-1,TRBD2,TGTGCCAGTAATCCAGGACTAGCGGGAGCCAGCGAGCAGTTCTTC,CASNPGLAGASEQFF
TRBV6-5,.,TRBJ2-7,TRBD2,TGTGCCAGCAGTTACTTGTCGCTAGCGGGACGATACGAGCAGTACTTC,CASSYLSLAGRYEQYF
TRBV28,.,TRBJ2-7,.,TGTGCCAGCAGTCCCGGGTCGGGCGGAGGTAACGAGCAGTACTTC,CASSPGSGGGNEQYF
TRBV11-2,.,TRBJ2-3,.,TGTGCCAGCAGCCCCGGACGGAGCACAGATACGCAGTATTTT,CASSPGRSTDTQYF
TRBV11-3,.,TRBJ2-5,.,TGTGCCAGCAGTCACCGGGGGGCAGGAGAGACCCAGTACTTC,CASSHRGAGETQYF
TRBV2,.,TRBJ1-1,TRBD1,TGTGCCAGCAGTGAGCAGGGGGGGATGAACACTGAAGCTTTCTTT,CASSEQGGMNTEAFF
TRBV10-3,.,TRBJ2-7,.,TGTGCCATCAGTGAGTCGGCAGGCTACGAGCAGTACTTC,CAISESAGYEQYF
TRBV28,.,TRBJ1-1,.,TGTGCCAGCACTAAAGGGCTGAACACTGAAGCTTTCTTT,CASTKGLNTEAFF
TRBV28,.,TRBJ2-3,.,TGTGCCGCCAGCAATTCGAGGGGGTGGGGGCCAGATACGCAGTATTTT,CAASNSRGWGPDTQYF
TRBV19,.,TRBJ1-4,.,TGTGCCAGTAGAGGGGTCCCCGGGGTCCGGAAACTGTTTTTT,CASRGVPGVRKLFF